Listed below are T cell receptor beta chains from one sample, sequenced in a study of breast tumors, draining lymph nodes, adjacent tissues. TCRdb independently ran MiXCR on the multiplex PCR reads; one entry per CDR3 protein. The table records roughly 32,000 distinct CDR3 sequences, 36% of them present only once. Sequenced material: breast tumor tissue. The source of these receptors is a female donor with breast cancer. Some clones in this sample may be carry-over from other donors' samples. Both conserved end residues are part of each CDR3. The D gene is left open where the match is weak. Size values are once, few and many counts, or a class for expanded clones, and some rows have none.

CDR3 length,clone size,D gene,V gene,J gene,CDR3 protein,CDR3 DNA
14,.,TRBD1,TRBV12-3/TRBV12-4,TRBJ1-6,CASSPGTGISPLHF,TGTGCCAGCAGCCCCGGGACAGGGATTTCACCCCTCCACTTT
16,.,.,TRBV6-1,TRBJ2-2,CASSTRLPSIPGELFF,TGTGCCAGCTCCACACGGTTACCTAGCATACCCGGGGAGCTGTTTTTT
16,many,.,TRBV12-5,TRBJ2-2,CASGLVLGGSTGELFF,TGTGCTAGTGGTTTGGTACTCGGGGGAAGCACCGGGGAGCTGTTTTTT
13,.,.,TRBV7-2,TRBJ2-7,CAGSLLRNYEQYF,TGTGCCGGCAGCCTCCTTAGGAACTACGAGCAGTACTTC
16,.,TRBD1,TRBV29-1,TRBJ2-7,CSVVQLTGTGGFEQYF,TGCAGCGTCGTACAACTCACCGGGACAGGGGGCTTCGAGCAGTACTTC
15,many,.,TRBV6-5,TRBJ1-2,CASRAAGTPNYGYTF,TGTGCCAGCAGAGCCGCAGGGACCCCCAACTATGGCTACACCTTC
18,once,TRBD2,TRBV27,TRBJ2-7,CASSLSAPLAGWSYEQYF,TGTGCCAGCAGTTTATCGGCCCCCCTAGCGGGATGGTCCTACGAGCAGTACTTC
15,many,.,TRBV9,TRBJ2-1,CASSVGMASANEQFF,TGTGCCAGCAGCGTAGGAATGGCCTCGGCCAATGAGCAGTTCTTC
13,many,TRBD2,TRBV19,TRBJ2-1,CAPLARVSHEQFF,TGTGCCCCACTAGCGAGGGTATCGCATGAGCAGTTCTTC
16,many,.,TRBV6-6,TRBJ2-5,CASSRIGGVGQETQYF,TGTGCCAGCAGTAGAATCGGGGGAGTGGGCCAAGAGACCCAGTACTTC
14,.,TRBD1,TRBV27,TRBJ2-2,CASRDRANTGELFF,TGTGCCAGCAGGGACAGGGCGAACACCGGGGAGCTGTTTTTT
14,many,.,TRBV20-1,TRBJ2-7,CSATNPGSTYEQYF,TGCAGTGCGACAAACCCCGGGTCCACCTACGAGCAGTACTTC
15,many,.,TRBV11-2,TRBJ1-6,CASSLDGRNNSPLHF,TGTGCCAGCAGCTTAGATGGCAGGAATAATTCACCCCTCCACTTT
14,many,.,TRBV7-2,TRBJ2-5,CASTPTGGQETQYF,TGTGCCAGCACCCCTACCGGGGGACAAGAGACCCAGTACTTC
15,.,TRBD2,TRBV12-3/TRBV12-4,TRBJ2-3,CASSSPGLGTDTQYF,TGTGCCAGCAGTTCCCCGGGACTAGGGACAGATACGCAGTATTTT
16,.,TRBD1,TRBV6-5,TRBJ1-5,CASSYLGQGDNQPQHF,TGTGCCAGCAGTTACTTAGGGCAGGGGGACAATCAACCCCAGCATTTT
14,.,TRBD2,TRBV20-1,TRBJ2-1,CSASPSGVYNEQFF,TGCAGCGCTAGTCCTAGCGGGGTCTACAATGAGCAGTTCTTC
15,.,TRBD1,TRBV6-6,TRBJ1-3,CASSYPTGDGNTIYF,TGTGCCAGCAGTTACCCCACAGGGGACGGAAACACCATATATTTT
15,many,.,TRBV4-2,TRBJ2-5,CASSQGMEQKETQYF,TGTGCCAGCAGCCAAGGAATGGAACAGAAGGAGACCCAGTACTTC
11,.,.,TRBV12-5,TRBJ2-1,CASGLRDEQFF,TGTGCTAGTGGCCTGCGGGATGAGCAGTTCTTC
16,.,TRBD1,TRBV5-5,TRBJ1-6,CVSSLRWDSYNSPLHF,TGTGTCAGCAGCTTGAGATGGGACAGTTATAATTCACCCCTCCACTTT
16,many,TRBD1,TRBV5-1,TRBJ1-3,CASSLGDSYSGNTIYF,TGCGCCAGCAGCTTGGGGGACAGTTACTCTGGAAACACCATATATTTT
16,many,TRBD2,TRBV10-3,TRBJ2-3,CAIAPRPGLGTDTQYF,TGTGCCATCGCCCCAAGACCGGGACTAGGCACAGATACGCAGTATTTT